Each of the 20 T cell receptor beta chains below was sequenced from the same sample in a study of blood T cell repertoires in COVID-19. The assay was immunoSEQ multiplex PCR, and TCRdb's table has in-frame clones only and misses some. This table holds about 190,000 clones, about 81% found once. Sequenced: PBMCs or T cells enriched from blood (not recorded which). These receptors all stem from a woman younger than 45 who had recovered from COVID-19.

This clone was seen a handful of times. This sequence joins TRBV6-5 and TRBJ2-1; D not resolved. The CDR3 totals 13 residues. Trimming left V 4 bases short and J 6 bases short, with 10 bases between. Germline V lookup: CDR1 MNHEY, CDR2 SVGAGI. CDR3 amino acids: CASSWLGGNEQFF. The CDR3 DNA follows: TGTGCCAGCAGTTGGCTAGGTGGCAATGAGCAGTTCTTC.

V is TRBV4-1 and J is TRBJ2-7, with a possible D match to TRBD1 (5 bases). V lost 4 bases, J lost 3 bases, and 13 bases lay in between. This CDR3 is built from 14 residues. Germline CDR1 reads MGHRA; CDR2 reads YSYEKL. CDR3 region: CASSPTPGYYEQYF. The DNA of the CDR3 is TGCGCCAGCAGCCCGACTCCAGGGTACTACGAGCAGTACTTC.

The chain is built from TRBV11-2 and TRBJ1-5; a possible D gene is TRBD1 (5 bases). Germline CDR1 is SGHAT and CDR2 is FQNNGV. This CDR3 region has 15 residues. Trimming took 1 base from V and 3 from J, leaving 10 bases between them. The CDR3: CASSLAGRVNQPQHF. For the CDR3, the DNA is TGTGCCAGCAGCTTAGCAGGCAGGGTCAATCAGCCCCAGCATTTT.

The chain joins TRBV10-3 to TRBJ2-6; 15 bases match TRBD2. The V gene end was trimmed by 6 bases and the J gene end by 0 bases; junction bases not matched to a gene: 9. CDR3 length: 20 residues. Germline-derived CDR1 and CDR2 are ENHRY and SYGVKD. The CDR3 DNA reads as TGTGCCATCAGGCAAGGACTAGCGGGAGGGCCTGGCTCTGGGGCCAACGTCCTGACTTTC. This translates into CAIRQGLAGGPGSGANVLTF.

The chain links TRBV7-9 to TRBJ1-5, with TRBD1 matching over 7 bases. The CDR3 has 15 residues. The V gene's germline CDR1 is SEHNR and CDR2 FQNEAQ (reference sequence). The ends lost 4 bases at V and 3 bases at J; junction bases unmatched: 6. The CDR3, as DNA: TGTGCCAGCAGCTCCACAGACAGGGACAATCAGCCCCAGCATTTT. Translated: CASSSTDRDNQPQHF.

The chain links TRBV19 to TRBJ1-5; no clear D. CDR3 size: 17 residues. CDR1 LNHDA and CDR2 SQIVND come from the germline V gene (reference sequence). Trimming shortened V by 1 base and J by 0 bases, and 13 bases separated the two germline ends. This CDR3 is CASSIVVTLNSNQPQHF. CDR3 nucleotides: TGTGCCAGTAGTATAGTTGTTACTTTAAATAGCAATCAGCCCCAGCATTTT. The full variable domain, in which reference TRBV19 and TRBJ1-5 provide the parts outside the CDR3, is DGGITQSPKYLFRKEGQNVTLSCEQNLNHDAMYWYRQDPGQGLRLIYYSQIVNDFQKGDIAEGYSVSREKKESFPLTVTSAQKNPTAFYLCASSIVVTLNSNQPQHFGDGTRLSIL.

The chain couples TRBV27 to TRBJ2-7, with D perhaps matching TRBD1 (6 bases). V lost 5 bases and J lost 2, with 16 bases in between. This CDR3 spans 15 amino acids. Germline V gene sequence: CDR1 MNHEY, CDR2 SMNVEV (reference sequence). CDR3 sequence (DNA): TGTGCCAGCAGTCGGTACAGGGTTGGGGCCTACGAGCAGTACTTC. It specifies CASSRYRVGAYEQYF.

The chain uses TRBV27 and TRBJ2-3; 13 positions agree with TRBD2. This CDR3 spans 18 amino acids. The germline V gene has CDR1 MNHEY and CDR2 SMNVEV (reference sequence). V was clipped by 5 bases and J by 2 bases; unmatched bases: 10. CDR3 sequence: CASSPSPLAGGLTDTQYF. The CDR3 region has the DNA TGTGCCAGCAGTCCGTCGCCACTAGCGGGAGGGCTCACAGATACGCAGTATTTT.

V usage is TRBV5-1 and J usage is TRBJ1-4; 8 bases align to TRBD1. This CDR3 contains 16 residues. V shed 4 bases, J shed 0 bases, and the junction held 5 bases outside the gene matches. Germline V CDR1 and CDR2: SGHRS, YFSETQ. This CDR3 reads CASSTGQVPTNEKLFF. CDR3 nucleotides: TGCGCCAGCAGCACGGGACAGGTTCCAACTAATGAAAAACTGTTTTTT.

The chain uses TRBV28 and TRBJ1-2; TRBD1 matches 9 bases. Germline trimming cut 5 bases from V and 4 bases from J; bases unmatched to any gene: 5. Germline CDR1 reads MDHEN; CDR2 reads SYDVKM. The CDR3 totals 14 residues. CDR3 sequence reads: CASSDRGDGYGYTF. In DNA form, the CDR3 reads TGTGCCAGCAGTGACAGGGGGGACGGCTATGGCTACACCTTC.

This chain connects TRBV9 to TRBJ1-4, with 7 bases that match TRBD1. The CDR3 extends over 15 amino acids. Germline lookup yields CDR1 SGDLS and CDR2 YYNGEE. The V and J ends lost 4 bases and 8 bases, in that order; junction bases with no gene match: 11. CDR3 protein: CASSLRQGIYEKLFF. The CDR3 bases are TGTGCCAGCAGCCTCCGACAGGGCATATACGAAAAACTGTTTTTT.

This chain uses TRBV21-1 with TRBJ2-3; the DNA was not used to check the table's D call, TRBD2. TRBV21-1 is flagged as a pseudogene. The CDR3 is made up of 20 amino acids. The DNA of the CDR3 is TGTGCCAGCAGCGGGCTAAAATCGGGGACTAGCGGGGGACTCACAGATACGCAGTATTTT. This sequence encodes CASSGLKSGTSGGLTDTQYF.

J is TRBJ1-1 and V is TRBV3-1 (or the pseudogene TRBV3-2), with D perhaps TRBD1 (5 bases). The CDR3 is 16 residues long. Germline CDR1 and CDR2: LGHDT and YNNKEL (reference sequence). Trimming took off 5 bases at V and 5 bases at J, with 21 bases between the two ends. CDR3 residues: CASSVSEQVRKTEAFF. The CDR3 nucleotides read TGTGCCAGCAGCGTCTCAGAACAGGTGAGGAAGACTGAAGCTTTCTTT.

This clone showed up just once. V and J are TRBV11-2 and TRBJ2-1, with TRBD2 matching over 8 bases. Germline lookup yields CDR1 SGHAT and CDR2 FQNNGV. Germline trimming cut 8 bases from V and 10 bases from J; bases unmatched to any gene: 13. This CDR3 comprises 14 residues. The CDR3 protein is CASGYGLAGTEQFF. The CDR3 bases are TGTGCCAGCGGATATGGACTAGCTGGTACGGAGCAGTTCTTC.

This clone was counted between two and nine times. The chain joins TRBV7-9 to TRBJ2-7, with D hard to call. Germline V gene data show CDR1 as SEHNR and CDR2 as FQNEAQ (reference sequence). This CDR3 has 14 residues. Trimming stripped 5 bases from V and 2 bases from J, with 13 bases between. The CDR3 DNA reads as TGTGCCAGCAGCCAAACGCTACCGCCCTACGAGCAGTACGTC. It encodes CASSQTLPPYEQYV.

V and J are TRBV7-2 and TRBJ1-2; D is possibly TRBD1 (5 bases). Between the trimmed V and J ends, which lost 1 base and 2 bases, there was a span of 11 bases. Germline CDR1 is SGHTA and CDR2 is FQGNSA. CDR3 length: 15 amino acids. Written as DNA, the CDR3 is TGTGCCAGCAGCTTAGATCGTAGACAGAACTATGGCTACACCTTC. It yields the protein CASSLDRRQNYGYTF.

The DNA for the CDR3 is TGTGCCAGCAGCTTAAACCTAAACAATGAGCAGTTCTTC. Protein sequence: CASSLNLNNEQFF. The chain has TRBV7-3 and TRBJ2-1; unclear D gene. Germline CDR1 is SGHTA and CDR2 is FQGTGA. The CDR3 is made up of 13 amino acids. Trimming took off 1 base at V and 5 bases at J, with 6 bases between the two ends.

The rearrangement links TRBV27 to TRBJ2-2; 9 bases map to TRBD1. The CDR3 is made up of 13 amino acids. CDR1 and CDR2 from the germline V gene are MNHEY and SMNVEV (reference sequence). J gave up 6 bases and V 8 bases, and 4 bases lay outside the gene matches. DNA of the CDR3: TGTGCCAGCCTGGGACAGGGCTCCGGGGAGCTGTTTTTT. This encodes CASLGQGSGELFF.

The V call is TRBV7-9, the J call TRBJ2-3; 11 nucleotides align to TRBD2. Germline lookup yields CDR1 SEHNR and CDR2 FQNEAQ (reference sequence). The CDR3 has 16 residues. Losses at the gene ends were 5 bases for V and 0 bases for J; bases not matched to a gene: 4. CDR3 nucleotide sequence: TGTGCCAGCAGCCAACTAGCGGGAGCTAGCACAGATACGCAGTATTTT. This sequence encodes CASSQLAGASTDTQYF.

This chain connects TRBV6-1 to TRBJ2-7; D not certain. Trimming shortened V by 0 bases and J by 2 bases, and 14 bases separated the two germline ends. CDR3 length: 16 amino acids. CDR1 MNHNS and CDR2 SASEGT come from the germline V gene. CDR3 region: CASSEAHLTRTYEQYV. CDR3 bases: TGTGCCAGCAGTGAAGCTCACCTGACACGAACCTACGAGCAGTACGTC.